The 21 T cell receptor beta chains below were found in one sample sequenced in a study of blood T cells in healthy people across ages. Combining a sample-barcoded 5' primer with a J-beta primer mix, a second PCR ran for roughly 7 to 11 cycles. Via MiXCR, TCRdb re-called the 5' RACE reads, giving one row per CDR3 protein. The sample lists under 800,000 distinct CDR3 sequences, around 40% occurring once. The specimen sequenced was blood. These receptors were collected from a woman aged 60 to 75 in good health.

This clonotype showed up just a few times. The V call is TRBV5-1, the J call TRBJ2-7, with 8 bases fitting TRBD2. V dropped 4 bases and J dropped 5; count of bases not matched to a gene: 11. CDR3 length: 15 amino acids. Germline assignment: CDR1 SGHRS and CDR2 YFSETQ. CDR3 in amino acids: CASSPLGSGNHEQYF. As DNA, the CDR3 is TGCGCCAGCAGCCCCCTGGGTAGCGGGAACCACGAGCAGTACTTC.

The J gene is TRBJ2-5, the V gene TRBV18; the match to TRBD1 covers 11 bases. Germline V lookup: CDR1 KGHSH, CDR2 LQKENI. V lost 4 bases and J lost 11; bases outside the gene matches: 9. The CDR3 runs 14 residues. In DNA, the CDR3 is TGTGCCAGCTCACTTTCTAAGGACAGGGGGCCGCAGTACTTC. Residues: CASSLSKDRGPQYF.

This chain joins TRBV24-1 and TRBJ2-3, with D hard to call. This CDR3 region has 12 residues. In germline, CDR1 is KGHDR, CDR2 SFDVKD. Trimming shortened V by 7 bases and J by 1 base, and 5 bases separated the two germline ends. The CDR3 DNA is TGTGCCACCAGGGCGCGCACAGATACGCAGTATTTT. This sequence encodes CATRARTDTQYF.

In this sample, this clonotype turned up a few times. V is TRBV6-2 or TRBV6-3 and J is TRBJ2-7; D is unresolved. The ends were cut back, 2 bases at V and 0 bases at J, with 2 bases in the middle. The germline CDR1 and CDR2 sequences are MNHEY and SVGEGT. The CDR3 consists of 12 residues. The CDR3 reads CASSYTSYEQYF. The CDR3 coding sequence is TGTGCCAGCAGTTACACCTCCTACGAGCAGTACTTC.

This clonotype has more than one count but fewer than ten. The chain is built from TRBV7-3 and TRBJ2-7; TRBD1 or TRBD2 may be the D gene (5 bases each). CDR1 and CDR2 from the germline V gene are SGHTA and FQGTGA. The CDR3 covers 17 residues. V was shortened by 2 bases and J by 2 bases, with 19 bases between the two germline ends. The CDR3 DNA reads as TGTGCCAGCAGCTTAGACGCGGCTGGGGGAGAAACCTACGAGCAGTACTTC. It codes for CASSLDAAGGETYEQYF.

The rearrangement links TRBV10-2 to TRBJ1-1, with D maybe TRBD1 (5 bases). V shed 2 bases and J shed 5 bases, with 9 bases lying between them. The CDR3 is 13 residues long. From germline, CDR1 is WSHSY and CDR2 SAAADI. As DNA, the CDR3 is TGCGCCAGCAGTGAGGTTCGGGGGACTGAAGCTTTCTTT. It codes for CASSEVRGTEAFF.

V gene TRBV5-1 combines with J gene TRBJ2-1, with 12 bases identical to TRBD1. CDR1 and CDR2 from the germline V gene are SGHRS and YFSETQ. J lost 9 bases, V lost 7 bases, and 8 bases had no gene match. The CDR3 sequence is 14 residues long. Written as DNA, the CDR3 is TGCGCCAGCGCACCAGGGACAGGGGGCGGTGAGCAGTTCTTC. Protein: CASAPGTGGGEQFF.

This sequence joins TRBV5-1 and TRBJ2-5; D is undetermined. This CDR3 is 13 amino acids long. V was pared by 4 bases and J by 5 bases, with 12 bases between. The V gene's germline CDR1 is SGHRS and CDR2 YFSETQ. The CDR3 protein is CASSRVSRETQYF. The DNA of the CDR3 is TGCGCCAGCAGCCGGGTTTCCCGGGAGACCCAGTACTTC.

This clonotype was found a few times. The chain recombines TRBV6-5 with TRBJ2-1; 8 bases are a match to TRBD2. V lost 0 bases, J lost 11 bases, and 3 bases stayed unmatched. The CDR3 has 13 amino acids. Germline CDR1 MNHEY, CDR2 SVGAGI. Here the CDR3 DNA reads TGTGCCAGCAGTTACTCGATAGCGGGGCAGCAGTTCTTC. It specifies CASSYSIAGQQFF.

The chain recombines TRBV28 with TRBJ2-7; unclear D gene. The CDR3 has 14 amino acids. V was trimmed by 11 bases and J by 3 bases, leaving 20 bases between them. Germline V gene sequence: CDR1 MDHEN, CDR2 SYDVKM. In DNA, the CDR3 is TGTGCCTGGATGCCCCAGGACCCCTTCTACGAGCAGTACTTC. It specifies CAWMPQDPFYEQYF.

This clonotype was recorded a few times. This CDR3 is CASSLPSGQAYEQYF. The CDR3 region has the DNA TGCGCCAGCAGCTTACCGTCGGGCCAAGCCTACGAGCAGTACTTC. V is TRBV5-1 and J is TRBJ2-7; D is ambiguous. This CDR3 comprises 15 residues. Germline V gives CDR1 SGHRS, CDR2 YFSETQ. Trimming removed 2 bases from V and 2 bases from J, with 14 bases in between.

This clonotype was counted between two and nine times. The chain uses TRBV5-1 and TRBJ2-7, with D perhaps given as TRBD1 or TRBD2 (6 bases each). This CDR3 has 15 amino acids. The ends were cut back, 2 bases at V and 5 bases at J, with 17 bases in the middle. Germline CDR1 SGHRS, CDR2 YFSETQ. CDR3 sequence (DNA): TGCGCCAGCAGCTTCACGGGGGACCAGGGGCACGAGCAGTACTTC. It is translated as CASSFTGDQGHEQYF. Full variable domain (outside the CDR3, taken from reference TRBV5-1 and TRBJ2-7): KAGVTQTPRYLIKTRGQQVTLSCSPISGHRSVSWYQQTPGQGLQFLFEYFSETQRNKGNFPGRFSGRQFSNSRSEMNVSTLELGDSALYLCASSFTGDQGHEQYFGPGTRLTVT.

This sequence joins TRBV6-5 and TRBJ2-7; 9 bases are a match to TRBD2. CDR1 is MNHEY and CDR2 is SVGAGI in the germline V gene. With V trimmed by 4 bases and J by 3 bases, 7 bases remained unmatched. This CDR3 contains 15 residues. The CDR3 protein is CASSSRLADDYEQYF. The CDR3 DNA reads as TGTGCCAGCAGTTCTCGACTAGCGGATGACTACGAGCAGTACTTC.

V usage is TRBV7-2 and J usage is TRBJ2-4; D is uncertain. V lost 0 bases to trimming and J lost 9 bases, with 15 bases between them. Germline CDR1 SGHTA, CDR2 FQGNSA. CDR3 length: 15 amino acids. The CDR3 DNA sequence: TGTGCCAGCAGCTTAGCTGCTCGGGTTGTGGGCATTCAGTACTTC. Translation: CASSLAARVVGIQYF.

V usage is TRBV28 and J usage is TRBJ2-7; D perhaps matches TRBD1 (5 bases). The J call may not be correct, given that the DNA end is closer to TRBJ2-5. This CDR3 has 14 residues. Looked up from germline, CDR1 is MDHEN and CDR2 is SYDVKM. The CDR3 reads CASSPLSTEETQYF. In DNA, the CDR3 is TGTGCCAGCAGTCCTCTCTCGACAGAAGAGACCCAGTACTTC.

This clonotype occurred once. V and J are TRBV7-9 and TRBJ2-1, with D possibly called TRBD1 or TRBD2 (5 bases each). CDR3 length equals 14 residues. The germline gives CDR1 SEHNR, CDR2 FQNEAQ (reference sequence). V shed 10 bases and J shed 4 bases, with 17 bases lying between them. The CDR3 here is CANPPGTEYNEQFF. The DNA of the CDR3 is TGTGCCAACCCCCCCGGGACGGAATACAATGAGCAGTTCTTC.

The chain has TRBV29-1 and TRBJ1-2; the D gene is possibly TRBD1 (6 bases). The CDR3 is made up of 12 amino acids. V was trimmed by 7 bases and J by 11 bases, leaving 20 bases between them. Per the germline V gene, CDR1 is SQVTM and CDR2 is ANQGSEA. CDR3 DNA sequence: TGCAGCGGGGGGACACCACTCATGGGGTACACCTTC. Amino acids: CSGGTPLMGYTF.

The V gene is TRBV7-9, the J gene TRBJ2-7; D is perhaps TRBD2 (5 bases). The DNA matches TRBJ2-4 better at its end, which makes the J call doubtful. The CDR3 has 14 amino acids. Germline V gene lookup returns CDR1 SEHNR and CDR2 FQNEAQ (reference sequence). CDR3 region: CASSPSSQRDIQYF. DNA for the CDR3: TGTGCCAGCAGCCCCTCCTCCCAGAGGGACATTCAGTACTTC.

For the CDR3, the DNA is TGTGCCAGCAGTTACCGACAGGGAGGGTCACCCCTCCACTTT. It specifies CASSYRQGGSPLHF. The chain combines TRBV6-5 with TRBJ1-6, with 7 bases that match TRBD1. This CDR3 spans 14 amino acids. V lost 2 bases, J lost 10 bases, and 5 bases stayed unmatched. Germline V gene sequence: CDR1 MNHEY, CDR2 SVGAGI.

V is TRBV13 and J is TRBJ1-1; tentative D call: TRBD1 (5 bases). The CDR3 runs to 13 residues. With 9 bases removed from V and 6 bases from J, the gap between germline ends came to 17 bases. From germline, CDR1 is PRHDT and CDR2 FYEKMQ (reference sequence). The DNA of the CDR3 is TGTGCCAGTAAGAGCGGACAAGGCTCTGAAGCTTTCTTT. Encoded protein: CASKSGQGSEAFF.

The chain is built from TRBV20-1 and TRBJ1-6, with TRBD1 identical over 8 bases. The V gene's germline CDR1 is DFQATT and CDR2 SNEGSKA (reference sequence). V dropped 6 bases and J dropped 14; count of bases not matched to a gene: 15. The CDR3 runs 14 residues. The CDR3 DNA follows: TGCAGTGCCGGGACAGGTATATCCTCCGGCTCCCTCCACTTT. It translates to CSAGTGISSGSLHF.